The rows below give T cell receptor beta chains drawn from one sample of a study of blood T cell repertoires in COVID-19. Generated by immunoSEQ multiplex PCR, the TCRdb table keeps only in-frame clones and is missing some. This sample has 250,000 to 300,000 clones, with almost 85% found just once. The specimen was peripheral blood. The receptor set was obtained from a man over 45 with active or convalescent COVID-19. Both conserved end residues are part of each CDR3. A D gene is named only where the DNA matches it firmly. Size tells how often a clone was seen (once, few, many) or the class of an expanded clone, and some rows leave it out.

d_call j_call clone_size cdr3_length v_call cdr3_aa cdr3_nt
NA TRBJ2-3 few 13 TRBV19 CASTRTRTDTQYF TGTGCCAGTACTCGGACTCGCACAGATACGCAGTATTTT
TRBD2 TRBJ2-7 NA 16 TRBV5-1 CASSLGSTSGSYEQYF TGCGCCAGCAGCTTGGGCTCTACTAGCGGGAGTTACGAGCAGTACTTC
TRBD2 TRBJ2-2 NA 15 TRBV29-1 CSVDTGRGFTGELFF TGCAGCGTTGATACCGGGAGGGGATTCACCGGGGAGCTGTTTTTT
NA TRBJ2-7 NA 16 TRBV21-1 CASSSPGLAHSYEQYF TGTGCCAGCAGCAGCCCTGGGCTAGCCCACTCCTACGAGCAGTACTTC
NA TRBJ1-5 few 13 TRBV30 CAWSSQGNQPQHF TGTGCCTGGAGTAGCCAGGGAAATCAGCCCCAGCATTTT
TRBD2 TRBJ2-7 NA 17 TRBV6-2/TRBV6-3 CASSSGASGRRDDEQYF TGTGCCAGCAGTTCCGGGGCTAGCGGGAGAAGGGACGACGAGCAGTACTTC
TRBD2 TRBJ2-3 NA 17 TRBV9 CASSANRAGGPPDTQYF TGTGCCAGCAGCGCCAATCGAGCGGGAGGGCCCCCAGATACGCAGTATTTT
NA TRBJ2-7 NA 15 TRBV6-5 CASSYGASRVYEQYF TGTGCCAGCAGTTACGGTGCAAGCAGGGTCTACGAGCAGTACTTC
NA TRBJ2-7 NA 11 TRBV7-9 CASSQGGEQYF TGTGCCAGCAGCCAGGGGGGAGAGCAGTACTTC
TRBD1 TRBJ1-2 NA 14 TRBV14 CASSQGTGLYGYTF TGTGCCAGCAGCCAAGGGACAGGGCTCTATGGCTACACCTTC
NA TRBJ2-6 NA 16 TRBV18 CASSPPGLSGANVLTF TGTGCCAGCTCACCCCCTGGCCTCTCTGGGGCCAACGTCCTGACTTTC
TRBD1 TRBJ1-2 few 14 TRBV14 CASSPRQGDHGYTF TGTGCCAGCAGCCCGAGACAGGGGGACCATGGCTACACCTTC
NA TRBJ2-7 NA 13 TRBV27 CASSLRQGYEQYF TGTGCCAGCAGTCTCCGTCAGGGCTACGAGCAGTACTTC